The clone carrying this TCR beta chain appeared a few times. The antigen remains undetermined. Sequencing targeted expressed TCRB transcripts, as all isolated RNA had been reverse transcribed. Only in-frame clones appear in the TCRdb table, and some are missing; sequencing was by immunoSEQ multiplex PCR. The sample holds a few hundred thousand clones, approximately 13% seen once. The sample is drawn from a study of beta chain features in type 1 diabetes. General study findings and limits: Across all four CD4+ subsets, people with type 1 diabetes showed modestly shorter TCRB CDR3s.

The trim removed 0 bases at V and 5 bases at J, leaving 9 bases unmatched. Germline CDR1 reads SGHRS; CDR2 reads YFSETQ. The CDR3 extends over 17 amino acids. Blood was drawn once from each donor into heparinised tubes. The draws averaged about 120 mL. The sequence was obtained from a woman aged 18 to 35 with type 1 diabetes. The chain couples TRBV5-1 to TRBJ2-3; 10 bases map to TRBD2. Sequences were obtained from naive CD4+ T cells from blood. CDR3 DNA sequence: TGCGCCAGCAGCTTGGCCTCTAGCGGGAGCGGGCTAGATACGCAGTATTTT. Translating gives CASSLASSGSGLDTQYF.